This T cell receptor (beta chain) came from a study of blood T cell repertoires in COVID-19. Assay: immunoSEQ multiplex PCR; the TCRdb copy retains only in-frame clones and omits some. This table holds 100,000 to 140,000 clones, about 80% found once. V gave up 1 base and J gave up 9 bases, with 13 bases separating them. CDR1 and CDR2 from the germline V gene are LNHDA and SQIVND (reference sequence). This CDR3 is built from 14 residues. The chain links TRBV19 to TRBJ1-5; D is perhaps TRBD1 (5 bases). This TCR came from an older man with acute or convalescent COVID-19. Specimen: peripheral blood. This chain's CDR3 is CASSIGVQGPPQHF. CDR3 nucleotides: TGTGCCAGTAGTATAGGGGTCCAGGGTCCGCCCCAGCATTTT.